These T cell receptor beta chains were read from a single sample in a study of blood T cell repertoires in COVID-19. This table comes from immunoSEQ multiplex PCR, and its TCRdb copy is limited to in-frame clones, with some not included. The sample shows over 150,000 clones, approximately 88% of them seen only once. Input material: peripheral blood. The receptors were gathered from a woman between 55 and 75 years old who had recovered from COVID-19. The CDR3 runs from the conserved cysteine through the conserved F or W. The D gene is left open where the match is weak. Rows may omit the clone size; those that give it use once, few, many or a size class.

v_call	j_call	cdr3_length	d_call	clone_size	cdr3_aa	cdr3_nt
TRBV15	TRBJ2-3	14	-	-	CATSRDLGGDTQYF	TGTGCCACCAGCAGAGATCTAGGGGGTGATACGCAGTATTTT
TRBV7-9	TRBJ1-4	14	-	-	CASSSRQANEKLFF	TGTGCCAGCAGCTCAAGACAGGCCAATGAAAAACTGTTTTTT
TRBV19	TRBJ2-3	15	TRBD2	-	CASSIVGGYTDTQYF	TGTGCCAGTAGTATAGTCGGGGGGTACACAGATACGCAGTATTTT
TRBV27	TRBJ2-2	16	TRBD1	-	CASRLPGTGFTGELFF	TGTGCCAGCCGACTTCCCGGGACAGGGTTCACCGGGGAGCTGTTTTTT
TRBV18	TRBJ1-1	12	-	-	CASSLTSNEAFF	TGTGCCAGCTCACTAACTTCTAATGAAGCTTTCTTT
TRBV6-2/TRBV6-3	TRBJ2-7	14	TRBD1	-	CASSSGTETYEQYF	TGTGCCAGCAGCTCTGGGACAGAGACCTACGAGCAGTACTTC
TRBV28	TRBJ1-2	12	-	-	CASSLSGVGYTF	TGTGCCAGCAGTTTATCAGGGGTCGGCTACACCTTC
TRBV3-1/TRBV3-2	TRBJ1-6	14	-	once	CASSQGVNNSPLHF	TGTGCCAGCAGCCAAGGAGTAAATAATTCACCCCTCCACTTT
TRBV6-1	TRBJ2-3	16	TRBD1	-	CASSGGTGGAPDTQYF	TGTGCCAGCAGTGGTGGGACAGGGGGCGCCCCAGATACGCAGTATTTT
TRBV28	TRBJ2-5	13	-	-	CASSLFVQETQYF	TGTGCCAGCAGTTTATTCGTCCAAGAGACCCAGTACTTC
TRBV6-4	TRBJ1-5	13	-	-	CASSDRSGLPQHF	TGTGCCAGCAGTGACCGGAGCGGGTTGCCCCAGCATTTT
TRBV7-9	TRBJ2-3	14	-	-	CASSQGLLSDTQYF	TGTGCCAGCAGCCAGGGACTCCTGTCCGATACGCAGTATTTT
TRBV7-9	TRBJ2-7	14	TRBD1	once	CASSFRTGNYEQYF	TGTGCCAGCAGCTTTAGGACAGGAAATTACGAGCAGTACTTC
TRBV4-3	TRBJ2-7	13	-	-	CASSQEGGSEQYF	TGCGCCAGCAGCCAAGAAGGGGGATCCGAGCAGTACTTC
TRBV5-6	TRBJ1-5	16	-	-	CASSYGTPRSNQPQHF	TGTGCCAGCAGCTACGGGACACCCCGCAGCAATCAGCCCCAGCATTTT
TRBV28	TRBJ2-7	14	TRBD1	-	CASRRGQGVYEQYF	TGTGCCAGCCGCCGGGGACAGGGGGTCTACGAGCAGTACTTC
TRBV6-1	TRBJ2-7	16	-	-	CASSEGRGTMSYEQYF	TGTGCCAGCAGTGAAGGCCGCGGCACCATGTCCTACGAGCAGTACTTC
TRBV2	TRBJ2-1	17	TRBD2	-	CASSDLLTSGGNNEQFF	TGTGCCAGCAGTGATCTACTAACTAGCGGGGGAAACAATGAGCAGTTCTTC
TRBV28	TRBJ1-5	14	-	-	CATNSGGAAQPQHF	TGTGCCACCAATTCTGGAGGGGCGGCTCAGCCCCAGCATTTT
TRBV28	TRBJ1-5	16	TRBD1	-	CASRRATGTFNQPQHF	TGTGCCAGCAGACGAGCGACAGGGACGTTCAATCAGCCCCAGCATTTT
TRBV4-1	TRBJ2-6	17	-	-	CASSQGAGTAGANVLTF	TGCGCCAGCAGCCAAGGAGCGGGTACGGCTGGGGCCAACGTCCTGACTTTC
TRBV5-4	TRBJ1-6	17	TRBD1	medium-sized	CASSLVPTGGFGSPLHF	TGTGCCAGCAGCTTGGTTCCGACAGGGGGTTTCGGGTCACCCCTCCACTTT
TRBV6-5	TRBJ2-7	13	TRBD1	once	CASSPPGGVGQYF	TGTGCCAGCAGTCCACCAGGGGGCGTTGGCCAGTACTTC
TRBV28	TRBJ2-7	14	-	-	CASSPTMINYEQYF	TGTGCCAGCAGCCCCACTATGATCAACTACGAGCAGTACTTC
TRBV5-1	TRBJ2-3	14	TRBD2	-	CASSVAGGGDTQYF	TGCGCCAGCAGCGTAGCGGGGGGGGGAGATACGCAGTATTTT
TRBV12-3/TRBV12-4	TRBJ2-3	13	TRBD2	-	CASSLGRADTQYF	TGTGCCAGCAGTCTAGGGAGGGCAGATACGCAGTATTTT
TRBV19	TRBJ2-2	12	-	once	CASRTGTGELFF	TGTGCCAGTAGGACTGGCACCGGGGAGCTGTTTTTT
TRBV19	TRBJ1-5	13	-	-	CASINQGTQPQHF	TGTGCCAGTATTAATCAGGGGACTCAGCCCCAGCATTTT
TRBV12-3/TRBV12-4	TRBJ2-7	13	-	-	CASSRGADYEQYF	TGTGCCAGCAGTCGGGGGGCCGACTACGAGCAGTACTTC